The clone carrying this TCR beta chain was seen only once. The antigen remains undetermined. Germline V gives CDR1 SGDLS, CDR2 YYNGEE. The V gene lost 0 bases and the J gene lost 4 bases, with 5 bases spanning the gap. This CDR3 region has 13 residues. The sample originates from a study of cytomegalovirus exposure and HLA in healthy donors. This table comes from immunoSEQ multiplex PCR, and its TCRdb copy is limited to in-frame clones, with some not included. The data contain over 200,000 clones, 80% to 90% of them seen just once; the ten biggest clones take up approximately 2%. Whole-study findings and limits: Rarity marked most TCR sequences, yet some public TCRs occurred in many donors.

Sequencing was performed on PBMCs. This sequence originates from a woman between 18 and 29 years old in good health and CMV-seropositive. This chain uses TRBV9 with TRBJ2-1; D ambiguous. This CDR3 is CASSVADYNEQFF. The CDR3 bases are TGTGCCAGCAGCGTAGCAGATTACAATGAGCAGTTCTTC.